The subject of this entry is one T cell receptor (beta chain). This specimen comes from a study of blood T cell repertoires in COVID-19. The CDR3 runs to 13 residues. Trimming cost V 1 base and J 5 bases, with 8 bases left between them. In germline, CDR1 is SEHNR, CDR2 FQNEAQ (reference sequence). Method: immunoSEQ multiplex PCR; TCRdb's copy keeps in-frame clones and lacks some. The sample lists under 150,000 clones; approximately 79% were seen once. This receptor was identified in a woman aged 45-65 years who had recovered from COVID-19. The chain joins TRBV7-9 to TRBJ2-5; D is unresolved. The sample taken for sequencing was PBMCs or T cells enriched from blood (not recorded which). The CDR3, as DNA: TGTGCCAGCAGCTTAGTAACTCCGGAGACCCAGTACTTC. It specifies CASSLVTPETQYF. Looking up the rest from reference TRBV7-9 and TRBJ2-5 gives the full variable domain: DTGVSQNPRHKITKRGQNVTFRCDPISEHNRLYWYRQTLGQGPEFLTYFQNEAQLEKSRLLSDRFSAERPKGSFSTLEIQRTEQGDSAMYLCASSLVTPETQYFGPGTRLLVL.